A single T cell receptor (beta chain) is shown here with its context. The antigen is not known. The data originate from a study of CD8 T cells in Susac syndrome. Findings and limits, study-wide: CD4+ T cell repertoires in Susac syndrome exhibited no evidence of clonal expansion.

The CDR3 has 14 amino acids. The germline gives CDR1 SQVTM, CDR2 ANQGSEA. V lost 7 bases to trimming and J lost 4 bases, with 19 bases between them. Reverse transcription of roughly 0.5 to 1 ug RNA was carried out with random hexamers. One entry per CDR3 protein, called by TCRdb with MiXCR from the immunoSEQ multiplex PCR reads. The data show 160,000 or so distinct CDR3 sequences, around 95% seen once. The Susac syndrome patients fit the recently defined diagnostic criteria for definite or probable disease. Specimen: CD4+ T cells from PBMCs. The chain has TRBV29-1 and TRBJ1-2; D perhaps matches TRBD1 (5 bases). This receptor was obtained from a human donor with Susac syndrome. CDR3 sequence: CSAEKGAGGYGYTF. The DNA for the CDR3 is TGCAGCGCTGAGAAAGGGGCCGGTGGCTATGGCTACACCTTC. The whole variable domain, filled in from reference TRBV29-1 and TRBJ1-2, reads SAVISQKPSRDICQRGTSLTIQCQVDSQVTMMFWYRQQPGQSLTLIATANQGSEATYESGFVIDKFPISRPNLTFSTLTVSNMSPEDSSIYLCSAEKGAGGYGYTFGSGTRLTVV.